This T cell receptor beta chain appears in the sequencing data of a study of blood T cell repertoires in COVID-19. Study summary: Acute and convalescent COVID-19 samples came from the United States, Italy and Spain. PBMCs, B-cell-depleted T cells, or T cells provided the cDNA or gDNA that made up the material.

Original processing notes: Amplification of reference gene primers was used by the study to estimate nucleated cell counts. Profiled with immunoSEQ multiplex PCR; TCRdb holds only in-frame clones, not every one. That table gives V, J and clone size, and the DNA gave D and trimming. The sample consists of around 35,000 clones, over 75% of them appearing once. This CDR3 comprises 15 residues. V shed 4 bases, J shed 5 bases, and the junction held 7 bases outside the gene matches. The germline V gene has CDR1 LGHDT and CDR2 YNNKEL (reference sequence). This clone showed up just once. The source is a man aged 60 to 69 with active COVID-19. The rearrangement joins TRBV3-1 (or the pseudogene TRBV3-2) to TRBJ1-1, with 10 nucleotides matching TRBD1. The sequenced sample was peripheral blood. CDR3 sequence reads: CASSPRQGAETEAFF. CDR3 in DNA: TGTGCCAGCAGCCCCAGACAGGGGGCGGAAACTGAAGCTTTCTTT.